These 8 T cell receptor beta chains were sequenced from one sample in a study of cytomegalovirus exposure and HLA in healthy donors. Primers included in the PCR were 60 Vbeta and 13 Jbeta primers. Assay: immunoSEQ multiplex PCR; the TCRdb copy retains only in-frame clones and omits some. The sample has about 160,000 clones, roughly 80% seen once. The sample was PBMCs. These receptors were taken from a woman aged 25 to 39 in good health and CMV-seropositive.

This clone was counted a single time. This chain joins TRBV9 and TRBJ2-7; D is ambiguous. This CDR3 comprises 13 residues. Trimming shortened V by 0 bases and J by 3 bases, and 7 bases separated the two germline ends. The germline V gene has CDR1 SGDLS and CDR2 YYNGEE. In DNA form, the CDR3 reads TGTGCCAGCAGCGTAGGCGAGCTCTACGAGCAGTACTTC. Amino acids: CASSVGELYEQYF.

DNA of the CDR3: TGTGCCAGTAGTATAGGAGGGGGTGGTCCTATACGAAATGAGCAGTTCTTC. Translated, it gives CASSIGGGGPIRNEQFF. This sequence joins TRBV19 and TRBJ2-1, with TRBD1 as a possible D gene (6 bases). Deletions cut 1 base from V and 7 bases from J, with 20 bases between. This CDR3 has 17 amino acids. Germline CDR1 is LNHDA and CDR2 is SQIVND (reference sequence). Combining the CDR3 with reference TRBV19 and TRBJ2-1 gives the whole variable domain DGGITQSPKYLFRKEGQNVTLSCEQNLNHDAMYWYRQDPGQGLRLIYYSQIVNDFQKGDIAEGYSVSREKKESFPLTVTSAQKNPTAFYLCASSIGGGGPIRNEQFFGPGTRLTVL.

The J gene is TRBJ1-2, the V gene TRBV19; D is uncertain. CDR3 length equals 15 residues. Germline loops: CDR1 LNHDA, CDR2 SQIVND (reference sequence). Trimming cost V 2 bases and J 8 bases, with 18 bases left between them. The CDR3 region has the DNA TGTGCCAGTAGTATAATGGACTCCCAAGGGAGAGGCTACACCTTC. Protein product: CASSIMDSQGRGYTF.

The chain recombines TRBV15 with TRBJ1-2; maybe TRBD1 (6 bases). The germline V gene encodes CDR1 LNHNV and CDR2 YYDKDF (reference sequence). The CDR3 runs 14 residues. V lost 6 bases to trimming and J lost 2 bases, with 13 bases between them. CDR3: CATRQTGRNYGYTF. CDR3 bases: TGTGCCACCAGACAAACAGGGCGGAACTATGGCTACACCTTC.

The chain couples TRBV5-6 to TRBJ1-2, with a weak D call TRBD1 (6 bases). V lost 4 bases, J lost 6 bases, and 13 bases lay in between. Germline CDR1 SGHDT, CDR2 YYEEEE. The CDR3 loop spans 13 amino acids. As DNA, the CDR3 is TGTGCCAGCAGCAAGTGGACAGTTGATGGCTACACCTTC. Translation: CASSKWTVDGYTF. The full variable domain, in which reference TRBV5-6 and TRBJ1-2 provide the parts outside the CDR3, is DAGVTQSPTHLIKTRGQQVTLRCSPKSGHDTVSWYQQALGQGPQFIFQYYEEEERQRGNFPDRFSGHQFPNYSSELNVNALLLGDSALYLCASSKWTVDGYTFGSGTRLTVV.

In DNA form, the CDR3 reads TGTGCCAGCAGCTCACAGGACGCCCTTTTAGATTCACCCCTCCACTTT. Residues: CASSSQDALLDSPLHF. The chain joins TRBV5-5 to TRBJ1-6; TRBD1 is a possible D gene (5 bases). The ends were cut back, 3 bases at V and 8 bases at J, with 18 bases in the middle. The CDR3 contains 16 residues. Germline V gives CDR1 SGHKS, CDR2 YYEKEE (reference sequence). The full variable domain, rest sourced from reference TRBV5-5 and TRBJ1-6, is DAGVTQSPTHLIKTRGQQVTLRCSPISGHKSVSWYQQVLGQGPQFIFQYYEKEERGRGNFPDRFSARQFPNYSSELNVNALLLGDSALYLCASSSQDALLDSPLHFGNGTRLTVT.

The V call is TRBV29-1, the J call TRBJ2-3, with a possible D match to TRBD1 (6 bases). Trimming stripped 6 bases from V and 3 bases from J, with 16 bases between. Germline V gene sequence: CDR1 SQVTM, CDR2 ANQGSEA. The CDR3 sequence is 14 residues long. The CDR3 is CSVAGQGLTDTQYF. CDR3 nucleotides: TGCAGCGTGGCTGGGCAGGGGTTAACAGATACGCAGTATTTT.

The DNA of the CDR3 is TGTGCCAGCAGTTCAAGCGAGACGGCCTACAATGAGCAGTTCTTC. Encoded protein: CASSSSETAYNEQFF. The chain combines TRBV6-5 with TRBJ2-1; the D is unclear. V gave up 4 bases and J gave up 2 bases, with 12 bases separating them. Germline CDR1 reads MNHEY; CDR2 reads SVGAGI. This CDR3 region has 15 residues.